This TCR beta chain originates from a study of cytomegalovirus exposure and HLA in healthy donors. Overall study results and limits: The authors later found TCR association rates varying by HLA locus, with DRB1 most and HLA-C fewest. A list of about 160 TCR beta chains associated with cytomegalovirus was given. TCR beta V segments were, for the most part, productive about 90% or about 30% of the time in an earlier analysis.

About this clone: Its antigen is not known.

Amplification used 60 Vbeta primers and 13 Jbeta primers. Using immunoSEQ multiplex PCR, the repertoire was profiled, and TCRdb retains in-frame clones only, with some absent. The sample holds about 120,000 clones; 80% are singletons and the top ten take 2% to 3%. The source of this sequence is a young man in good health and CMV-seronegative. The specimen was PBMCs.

The chain's CDR3 is CASRTGGFGNQPQHF. CDR3 nucleotides: TGTGCCAGCAGGACGGGGGGCTTCGGCAATCAGCCCCAGCATTTT. The chain joins TRBV27 to TRBJ1-5, with D possibly being TRBD1 (6 bases). The V and J ends lost 6 bases and 2 bases respectively, with 14 bases between them. Germline CDR1 reads MNHEY; CDR2 reads SMNVEV (reference sequence). The CDR3 has 15 residues.